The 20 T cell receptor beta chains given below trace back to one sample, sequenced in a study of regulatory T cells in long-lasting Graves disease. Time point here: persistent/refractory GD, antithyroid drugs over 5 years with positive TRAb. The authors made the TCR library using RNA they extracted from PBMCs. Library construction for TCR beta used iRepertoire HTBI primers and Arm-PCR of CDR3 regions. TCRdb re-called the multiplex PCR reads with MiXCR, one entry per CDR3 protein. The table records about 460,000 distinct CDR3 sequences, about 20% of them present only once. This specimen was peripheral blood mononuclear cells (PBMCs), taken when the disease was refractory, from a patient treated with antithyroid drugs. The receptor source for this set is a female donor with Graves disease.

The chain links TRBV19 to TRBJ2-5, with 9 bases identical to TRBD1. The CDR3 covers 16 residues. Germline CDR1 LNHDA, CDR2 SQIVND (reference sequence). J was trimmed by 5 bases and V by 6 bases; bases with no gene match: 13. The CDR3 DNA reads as TGTGCCAGTAGATCCACGGGACAGGGACTGGGCGAGACCCAGTACTTC. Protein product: CASRSTGQGLGETQYF.

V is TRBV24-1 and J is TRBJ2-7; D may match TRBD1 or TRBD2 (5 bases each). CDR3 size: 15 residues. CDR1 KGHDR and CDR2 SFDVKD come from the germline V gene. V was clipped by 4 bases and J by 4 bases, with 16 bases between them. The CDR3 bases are TGTGCCACCAGTGAAGGGGACCTCGATCTTTACGAGCAGTACTTC. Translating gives CATSEGDLDLYEQYF.

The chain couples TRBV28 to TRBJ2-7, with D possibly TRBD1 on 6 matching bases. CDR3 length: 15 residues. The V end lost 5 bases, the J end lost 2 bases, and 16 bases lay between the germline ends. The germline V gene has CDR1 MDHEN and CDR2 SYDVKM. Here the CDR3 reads CASSPQGGAPYEQYF. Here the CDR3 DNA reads TGTGCCAGCAGTCCACAGGGTGGGGCCCCCTACGAGCAGTACTTC.

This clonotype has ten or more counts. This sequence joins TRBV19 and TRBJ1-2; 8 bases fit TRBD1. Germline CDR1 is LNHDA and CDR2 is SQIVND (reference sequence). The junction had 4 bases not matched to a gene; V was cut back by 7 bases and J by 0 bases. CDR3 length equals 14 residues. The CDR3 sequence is CASMDRAPNYGYTF. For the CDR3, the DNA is TGTGCCAGTATGGACAGGGCCCCTAACTATGGCTACACCTTC.

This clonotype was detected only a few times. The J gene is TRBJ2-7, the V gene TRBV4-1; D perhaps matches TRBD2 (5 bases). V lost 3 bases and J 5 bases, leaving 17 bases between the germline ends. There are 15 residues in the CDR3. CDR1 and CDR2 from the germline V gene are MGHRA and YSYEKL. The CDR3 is CASSHSASPTDEQYF. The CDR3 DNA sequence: TGCGCCAGCAGCCATAGCGCGTCCCCCACTGACGAGCAGTACTTC.

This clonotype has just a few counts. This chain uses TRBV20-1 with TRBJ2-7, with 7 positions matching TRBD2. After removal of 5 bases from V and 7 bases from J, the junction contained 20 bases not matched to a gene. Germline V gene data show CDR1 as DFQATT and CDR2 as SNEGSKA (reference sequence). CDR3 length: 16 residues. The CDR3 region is CSARSSEAGVAGEQYF. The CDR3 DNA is TGCAGTGCTCGAAGTTCCGAGGCGGGAGTGGCGGGGGAGCAGTACTTC.

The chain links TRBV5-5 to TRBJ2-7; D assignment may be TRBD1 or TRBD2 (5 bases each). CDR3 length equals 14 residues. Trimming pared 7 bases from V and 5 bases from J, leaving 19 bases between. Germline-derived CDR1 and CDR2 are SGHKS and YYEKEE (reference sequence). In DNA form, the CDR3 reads TGTGCCAGCCGGGACCTAAAGGGAACCCACGAGCAGTACTTC. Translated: CASRDLKGTHEQYF.

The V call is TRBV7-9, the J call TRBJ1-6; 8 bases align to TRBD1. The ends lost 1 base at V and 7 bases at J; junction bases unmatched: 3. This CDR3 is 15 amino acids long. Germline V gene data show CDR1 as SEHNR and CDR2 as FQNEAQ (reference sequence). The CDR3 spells CASSLGRGQNSPLHF. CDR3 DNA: TGTGCCAGCAGCTTAGGCAGGGGGCAAAATTCACCCCTCCACTTT.

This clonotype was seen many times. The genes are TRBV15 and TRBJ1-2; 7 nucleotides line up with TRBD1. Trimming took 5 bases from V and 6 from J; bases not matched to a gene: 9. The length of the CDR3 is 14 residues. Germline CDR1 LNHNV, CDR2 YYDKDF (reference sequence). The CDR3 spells CATSGVGQIHGYTF. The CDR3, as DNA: TGTGCCACCAGCGGCGTGGGACAGATTCATGGCTACACCTTC.

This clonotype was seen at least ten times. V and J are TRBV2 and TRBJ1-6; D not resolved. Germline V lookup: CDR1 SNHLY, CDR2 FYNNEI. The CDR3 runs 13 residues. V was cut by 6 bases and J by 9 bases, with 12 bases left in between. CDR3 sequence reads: CASRKLAGSPLHF. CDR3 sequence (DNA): TGTGCCAGCAGGAAACTAGCGGGTTCACCCCTCCACTTT.

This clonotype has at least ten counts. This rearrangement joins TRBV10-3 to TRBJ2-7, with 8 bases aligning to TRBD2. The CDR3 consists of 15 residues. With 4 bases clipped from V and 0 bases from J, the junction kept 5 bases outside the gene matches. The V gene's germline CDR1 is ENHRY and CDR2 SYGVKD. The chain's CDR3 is CAISGSGRASYEQYF. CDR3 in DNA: TGTGCCATCAGTGGGTCCGGGAGGGCCTCCTACGAGCAGTACTTC.

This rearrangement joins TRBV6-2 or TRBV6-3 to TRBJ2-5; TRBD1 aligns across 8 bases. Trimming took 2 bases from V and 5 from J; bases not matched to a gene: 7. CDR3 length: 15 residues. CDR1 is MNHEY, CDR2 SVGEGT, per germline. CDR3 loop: CASSYEAGGRETQYF. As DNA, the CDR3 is TGTGCCAGCAGTTACGAGGCAGGGGGCCGGGAGACCCAGTACTTC.

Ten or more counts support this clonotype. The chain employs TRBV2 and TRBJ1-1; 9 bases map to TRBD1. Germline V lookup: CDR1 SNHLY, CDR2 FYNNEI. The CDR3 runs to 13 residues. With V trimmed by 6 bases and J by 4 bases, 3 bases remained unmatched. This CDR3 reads CASREQGATEAFF. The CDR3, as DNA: TGTGCCAGCAGAGAACAGGGGGCCACTGAAGCTTTCTTT.

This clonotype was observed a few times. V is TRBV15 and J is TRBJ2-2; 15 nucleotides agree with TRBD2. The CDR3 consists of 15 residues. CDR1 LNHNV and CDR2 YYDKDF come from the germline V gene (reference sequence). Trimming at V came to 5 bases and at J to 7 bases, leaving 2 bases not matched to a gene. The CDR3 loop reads CATSQGLAGGGELFF. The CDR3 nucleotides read TGTGCCACCAGCCAGGGACTAGCGGGGGGCGGGGAGCTGTTTTTT.

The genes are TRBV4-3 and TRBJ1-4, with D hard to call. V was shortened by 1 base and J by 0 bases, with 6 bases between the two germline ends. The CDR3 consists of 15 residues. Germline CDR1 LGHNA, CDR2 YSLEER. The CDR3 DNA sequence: TGCGCCAGCAGCCAAGCGGCCACAACTAATGAAAAACTGTTTTTT. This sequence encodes CASSQAATTNEKLFF.

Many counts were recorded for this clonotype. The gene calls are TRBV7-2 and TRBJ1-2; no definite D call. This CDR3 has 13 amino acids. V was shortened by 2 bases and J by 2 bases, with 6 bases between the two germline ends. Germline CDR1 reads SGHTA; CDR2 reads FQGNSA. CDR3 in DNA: TGTGCCAGCAGCTTAACCTACAACTATGGCTACACCTTC. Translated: CASSLTYNYGYTF.

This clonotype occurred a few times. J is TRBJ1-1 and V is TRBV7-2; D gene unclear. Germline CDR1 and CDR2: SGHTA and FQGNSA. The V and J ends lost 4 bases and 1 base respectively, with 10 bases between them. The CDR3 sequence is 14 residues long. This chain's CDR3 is CASSSGSSNTEAFF. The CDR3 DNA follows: TGTGCCAGCAGCTCGGGCAGTTCGAACACTGAAGCTTTCTTT.

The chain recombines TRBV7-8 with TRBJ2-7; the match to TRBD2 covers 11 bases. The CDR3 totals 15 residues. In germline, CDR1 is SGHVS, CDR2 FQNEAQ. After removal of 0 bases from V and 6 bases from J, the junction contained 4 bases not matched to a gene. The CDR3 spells CASSLAASGGREQYF. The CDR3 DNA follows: TGTGCCAGCAGCTTAGCGGCTAGCGGGGGGCGCGAGCAGTACTTC.

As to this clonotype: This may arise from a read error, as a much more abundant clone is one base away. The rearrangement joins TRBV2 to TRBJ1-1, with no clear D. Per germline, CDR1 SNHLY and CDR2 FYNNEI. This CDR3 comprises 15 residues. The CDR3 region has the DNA TGTGCCAACAGTGCGGGCACCTTCATGAACACTGAAGCTTTCTTT. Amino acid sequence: CANSAGTFMNTEAFF.

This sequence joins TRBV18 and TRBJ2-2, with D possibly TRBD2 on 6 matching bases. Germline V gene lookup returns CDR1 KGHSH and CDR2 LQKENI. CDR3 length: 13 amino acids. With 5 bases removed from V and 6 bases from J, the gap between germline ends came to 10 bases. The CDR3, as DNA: TGTGCCAGCTCAACACTAGCCCCCGGGGAGCTGTTTTTT. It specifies CASSTLAPGELFF.